In its sample, the clone carrying this TCR beta chain was seen once. The antigen is undetermined. The data stem from a study of lymphopenia after photon versus proton radiotherapy. Whole-study findings and limits: Post-nadir diversity loss with photons came from oligoclonal expansion, particularly CD8+ Temra cells.

V shed 1 base and J shed 0 bases, with 14 bases lying between them. This CDR3 spans 17 amino acids. CDR1 and CDR2 (germline): SGDLS, YYNGEE. This table comes from immunoSEQ multiplex PCR, and its TCRdb copy is limited to in-frame clones, with some not included. The sample holds approximately 17,000 clones, about nine tenths seen once. The chain uses TRBV9 and TRBJ1-5; D unresolved. The clonotype originates from a man in his 60s with pancreatic cancer. Sequencing used peripheral blood, obtained from a patient treated with photon-based radiotherapy. CDR3 coding DNA: TGTGCCAGCAGCGTACGGAACCGGGCCAATAGCAATCAGCCCCAGCATTTT. Its protein product is CASSVRNRANSNQPQHF. The full variable domain, rest sourced from reference TRBV9 and TRBJ1-5, is DSGVTQTPKHLITATGQRVTLRCSPRSGDLSVYWYQQSLDQGLQFLIQYYNGEERAKGNILERFSAQQFPDLHSELNLSSLELGDSALYFCASSVRNRANSNQPQHFGDGTRLSIL.